This TCR beta chain came from a study of blood T cell repertoires in COVID-19. V lost 2 bases and J lost 6; bases outside the gene matches: 5. The CDR3 spans 14 residues. Germline loops: CDR1 KGHSH, CDR2 LQKENI. Data came from immunoSEQ multiplex PCR; TCRdb stores just in-frame clones and leaves some out. The sample has around 700,000 clones, more than 80% seen once. The V gene is TRBV18, the J gene TRBJ2-7, with 9 bases matching TRBD1. This sequence originates from a woman in her late teens or twenties with acute or convalescent COVID-19. The sequenced material came from peripheral blood. The CDR3 DNA reads as TGTGCCAGCTCACCATGGACAGGGGAGGTCGAGCAGTACTTC. Translation: CASSPWTGEVEQYF.